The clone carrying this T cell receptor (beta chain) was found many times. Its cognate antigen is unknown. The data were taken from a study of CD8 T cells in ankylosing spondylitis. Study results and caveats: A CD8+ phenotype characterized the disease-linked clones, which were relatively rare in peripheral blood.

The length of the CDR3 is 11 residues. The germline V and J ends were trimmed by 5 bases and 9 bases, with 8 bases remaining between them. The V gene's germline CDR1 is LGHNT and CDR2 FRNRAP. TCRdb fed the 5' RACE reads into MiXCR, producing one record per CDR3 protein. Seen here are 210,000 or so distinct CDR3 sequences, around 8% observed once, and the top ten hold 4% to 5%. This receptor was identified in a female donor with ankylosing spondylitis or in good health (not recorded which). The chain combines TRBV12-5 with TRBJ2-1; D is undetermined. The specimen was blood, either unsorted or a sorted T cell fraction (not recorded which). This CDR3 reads CASGPWREQFF. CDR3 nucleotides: TGTGCTAGTGGTCCCTGGCGTGAGCAGTTCTTC.